Below, 29 T cell receptor beta chains from the same sample are listed, as sequenced in a study of T cell changes during pregnancy in multiple sclerosis. Libraries were prepared by immunoSEQ multiplex PCR; TCRdb keeps only in-frame clonotypes and omits some of them. The table shows approximately 32,000 clones, with 89% occurring only once. The source material was CD8+ T cells from peripheral blood mononuclear cells, sampled in the first trimester of pregnancy. All receptors derive from a female donor with multiple sclerosis, enrolled in a pregnancy study.

Only one count was recorded for this clone. This chain links TRBV6-4 with TRBJ2-3; D possibly corresponds to TRBD2 (6 bases). Germline V gives CDR1 MRHNA, CDR2 SNTAGT. V lost 0 bases and J 0 bases, leaving 16 bases between the germline ends. This CDR3 contains 18 residues. The CDR3 region is CASSDSLLASASTDTQYF. CDR3 DNA: TGTGCCAGCAGTGACTCCTTGCTAGCGTCAGCTAGCACAGATACGCAGTATTTT.

V is TRBV9 and J is TRBJ2-1; D possibly corresponds to TRBD1 (6 bases). The CDR3 length is 15 residues. Trimming took off 4 bases at V and 2 bases at J, with 13 bases between the two ends. Germline V gene lookup returns CDR1 SGDLS and CDR2 YYNGEE. For the CDR3, the DNA is TGTGCCAGCAGCCCCCGGACAGCAGCCTACAATGAGCAGTTCTTC. Its translation: CASSPRTAAYNEQFF.

For this clone: Other DNA sequences in this sample translate to the same CDR3. The V gene is TRBV19, the J gene TRBJ1-1; the D gene is possibly TRBD1 (6 bases). The V end lost 1 base, the J end lost 4 bases, and 7 bases lay between the germline ends. Germline V lookup: CDR1 LNHDA, CDR2 SQIVND (reference sequence). CDR3 length: 13 amino acids. The CDR3 loop reads CASSIGTATEAFF. In DNA, the CDR3 is TGTGCCAGTAGTATAGGGACAGCCACTGAAGCTTTCTTT.

V gene TRBV7-3 combines with J gene TRBJ2-7; 7 positions match TRBD2. This CDR3 contains 17 residues. The junction had 9 bases not matched to a gene; V was cut back by 1 base and J by 0 bases. Germline V gene sequence: CDR1 SGHTA, CDR2 FQGTGA. CDR3 region: CASSLIGIGGSSYEQYF. CDR3 DNA: TGTGCCAGCAGCTTAATCGGGATCGGGGGGAGCTCCTACGAGCAGTACTTC.

The rearrangement links TRBV7-2 to TRBJ1-5; D is ambiguous. V dropped 1 base and J dropped 7 bases, with 17 bases sitting between them. Germline CDR1 is SGHTA and CDR2 is FQGNSA. There are 16 residues in the CDR3. DNA for the CDR3: TGTGCCAGCAGCTTAGGAAATACTCCTAGGGAGCAGCCCCAGCATTTT. It specifies CASSLGNTPREQPQHF.

The chain carries TRBV5-6 and TRBJ2-1; 9 bases align to TRBD2. This CDR3 comprises 15 residues. The trim removed 4 bases at V and 0 bases at J, leaving 2 bases unmatched. Germline values: CDR1 SGHDT, CDR2 YYEEEE. The CDR3 DNA reads TGTGCCAGCAGCATAGCGGGAGTCTCCTACAATGAGCAGTTCTTC. Its protein is CASSIAGVSYNEQFF.

Judged by abundance, this clone is medium-sized. V and J are TRBV19 and TRBJ2-1, with D maybe TRBD2 (6 bases). The CDR3 runs 12 residues. Trimming took off 5 bases at V and 9 bases at J, with 11 bases between the two ends. Germline CDR1 is LNHDA and CDR2 is SQIVND (reference sequence). CDR3 amino acids: CASSPGLLEQFF. CDR3 in DNA: TGTGCCAGTAGTCCGGGACTTCTTGAGCAGTTCTTC.

The V call is TRBV10-2, the J call TRBJ1-1; D is possibly TRBD1 (5 bases). The V gene lost 0 bases and the J gene lost 7 bases, with 24 bases spanning the gap. Germline loops: CDR1 WSHSY, CDR2 SAAADI. This CDR3 region has 18 residues. CDR3 loop: CASSESMDPAGRRGEAFF. CDR3 DNA sequence: TGCGCCAGCAGTGAGTCGATGGACCCCGCAGGGAGGAGGGGTGAAGCTTTCTTT.

The rearrangement uses TRBV19 and TRBJ2-2; TRBD2 matches 12 bases. From germline, CDR1 is LNHDA and CDR2 SQIVND (reference sequence). The CDR3 consists of 20 residues. V was clipped by 3 bases and J by 5 bases; unmatched bases: 16. CDR3 loop: CASSIWGLAGQEGLTGELFF. CDR3 DNA: TGTGCCAGTAGTATCTGGGGACTAGCGGGCCAAGAGGGTTTAACCGGGGAGCTGTTTTTT.

V gene TRBV11-2 combines with J gene TRBJ1-1; the D is unclear. CDR1 SGHAT and CDR2 FQNNGV come from the germline V gene. V gave up 5 bases and J gave up 0 bases, with 7 bases separating them. CDR3 length equals 13 residues. CDR3 in DNA: TGTGCCAGCAGCGCGGGGATGAACACTGAAGCTTTCTTT. Translation: CASSAGMNTEAFF.

The table lists this clone with a count of one. The CDR3 region is CAISEIWQGIRDTQYF. The CDR3 region has the DNA TGTGCCATCAGTGAAATCTGGCAGGGGATTAGAGATACGCAGTATTTT. The chain is built from TRBV10-3 and TRBJ2-3, with a possible D match to TRBD1 (6 bases). The length of the CDR3 is 16 residues. Germline CDR1 ENHRY, CDR2 SYGVKD. The V end lost 3 bases, the J end lost 5 bases, and 18 bases lay between the germline ends.

The rearrangement links TRBV27 to TRBJ2-3, with a weak D call TRBD2 (5 bases). Germline V lookup: CDR1 MNHEY, CDR2 SMNVEV (reference sequence). The V and J ends lost 8 bases and 6 bases respectively, with 9 bases between them. This CDR3 comprises 11 residues. The CDR3 DNA follows: TGTGCCAGCTATTGGAGGGATACGCAGTATTTT. Translation gives CASYWRDTQYF.

This clone was seen a single time. This chain uses TRBV4-1 with TRBJ2-7, with 9 bases aligning to TRBD2. V gave up 2 bases and J gave up 2 bases; unmatched junction bases: 7. This CDR3 has 16 residues. CDR1 and CDR2 (germline): MGHRA, YSYEKL. The DNA for the CDR3 is TGCGCCAGCAGCCAACTACTAGCGGGTGAAGCCTACGAGCAGTACTTC. Amino acid sequence: CASSQLLAGEAYEQYF.

The CDR3: CASSFLPGQGMGYTF. Here the CDR3 DNA reads TGTGCCAGCAGTTTCCTCCCGGGACAGGGTATGGGCTACACCTTC. The chain has TRBV27 and TRBJ1-2; 9 bases align to TRBD1. The V and J ends lost 3 bases and 8 bases, in that order; junction bases with no gene match: 10. The germline V gene has CDR1 MNHEY and CDR2 SMNVEV (reference sequence). The length of the CDR3 is 15 residues.

This chain joins TRBV6-5 and TRBJ2-2; 9 nucleotides match TRBD2. Trimming at V came to 7 bases and at J to 0 bases, leaving 3 bases not matched to a gene. Germline V gives CDR1 MNHEY, CDR2 SVGAGI. This CDR3 region has 15 residues. CDR3 loop: CASTPSGTNTGELFF. CDR3 DNA sequence: TGTGCCAGCACCCCTAGCGGGACGAACACCGGGGAGCTGTTTTTT.

Sample share makes this clone medium-sized (0.01 to 0.1%). CDR3 region: CASSPSRGNTYEQYF. The CDR3, as DNA: TGTGCCAGCAGCCCTTCCCGCGGGAACACCTACGAGCAGTACTTC. The rearrangement uses TRBV13 and TRBJ2-7; D possibly corresponds to TRBD2 (6 bases). With 5 bases removed from V and 2 bases from J, the gap between germline ends came to 16 bases. Germline V gene sequence: CDR1 PRHDT, CDR2 FYEKMQ (reference sequence). The CDR3 runs to 15 residues.

This chain joins TRBV28 and TRBJ2-3; 14 positions match TRBD2. Trimming cost V 0 bases and J 4 bases; bases outside gene matches: 0. The CDR3 length is 16 residues. Germline loops: CDR1 MDHEN, CDR2 SYDVKM. CDR3 in DNA: TGTGCCAGCAGTTTATGGACTAGCGGGAGGGCAGATACGCAGTATTTT. Amino acid sequence: CASSLWTSGRADTQYF.

This chain links TRBV18 with TRBJ2-3, with TRBD1 matching over 7 bases. The CDR3 is 15 residues long. V was pared by 3 bases and J by 1 base, with 4 bases of the junction left unmatched. CDR1 is KGHSH and CDR2 is LQKENI in the germline V gene. The CDR3 reads CASSPVRGRTDTQYF. The DNA for the CDR3 is TGTGCCAGCTCACCCGTAAGGGGGCGCACAGATACGCAGTATTTT.

This chain links TRBV19 with TRBJ2-7, with 7 nucleotides matching TRBD1. Germline V lookup: CDR1 LNHDA, CDR2 SQIVND (reference sequence). After removal of 4 bases from V and 0 bases from J, the junction contained 12 bases not matched to a gene. The length of the CDR3 is 17 residues. Here the CDR3 DNA reads TGTGCCAGTAGTACTTCACACGGACAGGAATTCTCCTACGAGCAGTACTTC. Its translation is CASSTSHGQEFSYEQYF.

V and J are TRBV19 and TRBJ1-2; D may be TRBD1 (6 bases). The germline V gene has CDR1 LNHDA and CDR2 SQIVND (reference sequence). The CDR3 runs to 14 residues. The ends were cut back, 3 bases at V and 6 bases at J, with 14 bases in the middle. The CDR3 sequence: CASSMKQGRDGYTF. The DNA of the CDR3 is TGTGCCAGTAGTATGAAACAGGGTCGGGATGGCTACACCTTC.

The CDR3 sequence is CASSQDLRTGGLWSTDTQYF. The CDR3 region has the DNA TGCGCCAGCAGCCAAGATCTCAGGACAGGGGGTTTGTGGAGCACAGATACGCAGTATTTT. This chain joins TRBV4-3 and TRBJ2-3; 10 nucleotides match TRBD1. V lost 0 bases to trimming and J lost 0 bases; unmatched junction nucleotides: 12. Germline CDR1 reads LGHNA; CDR2 reads YSLEER. CDR3 length: 20 amino acids.

The chain uses TRBV4-1 and TRBJ2-1, with a weak D call TRBD2 (6 bases). Looked up from germline, CDR1 is MGHRA and CDR2 is YSYEKL. The CDR3 loop spans 16 amino acids. Trimming pared 0 bases from V and 0 bases from J, leaving 9 bases between. This CDR3 reads CASSQEEGSSYNEQFF. CDR3 DNA: TGCGCCAGCAGCCAAGAGGAGGGGAGCTCCTACAATGAGCAGTTCTTC.

A single count supports this clone. The rearrangement uses TRBV18 and TRBJ2-1, with D possibly matching TRBD2 (6 bases). This CDR3 is built from 16 residues. From germline, CDR1 is KGHSH and CDR2 LQKENI. V lost 3 bases, J lost 8 bases, and 20 bases lay in between. The CDR3, as DNA: TGTGCCAGCTCACCGAGACTAGTTCAATCGGTCGATGAGCAGTTCTTC. Translating gives CASSPRLVQSVDEQFF.

The V call is TRBV30, the J call TRBJ2-7; 9 bases are shared with TRBD2. V dropped 1 base and J dropped 6; count of bases not matched to a gene: 10. The germline CDR1 and CDR2 sequences are GTSNPN and SVGIG (reference sequence). This CDR3 contains 15 residues. CDR3 DNA: TGTGCCTGGAGTGGGAGGGGGGGTAGCGGGAGCGAGCAGTACTTC. Amino acid sequence: CAWSGRGGSGSEQYF. The entire variable domain, with the rest obtained from reference TRBV30 and TRBJ2-7, is as follows: SQTIHQWPATLVQPVGSPLSLECTVEGTSNPNLYWYRQAAGRGLQLLFYSVGIGQISSEVPQNLSASRPQDRQFILSSKKLLLSDSGFYLCAWSGRGGSGSEQYFGPGTRLTVT.

This chain uses TRBV4-2 with TRBJ2-7; 14 bases match TRBD2. Trimming at V came to 4 bases and at J to 6 bases, leaving 8 bases not matched to a gene. CDR3 size: 16 residues. Germline CDR1 is LGHNA and CDR2 is YNFKEQ. The CDR3 loop reads CASSLSGLAGVGEQYF. The CDR3 nucleotides read TGTGCCAGCAGCCTTTCGGGACTAGCGGGAGTCGGCGAGCAGTACTTC.

The chain joins TRBV10-2 to TRBJ2-1, with D unclear. Trimming took off 7 bases at V and 7 bases at J, with 5 bases between the two ends. The CDR3 is 10 amino acids. Germline V gene sequence: CDR1 WSHSY, CDR2 SAAADI. The CDR3 DNA follows: TGCGCCAGCATCGGTAATGAGCAGTTCTTC. Its translation is CASIGNEQFF.

The chain links TRBV9 to TRBJ1-2; TRBD1 matches 8 bases. V shed 4 bases and J 3 bases; nucleotides not matched to a gene: 8. This CDR3 has 15 amino acids. Germline-derived CDR1 and CDR2 are SGDLS and YYNGEE. The CDR3 DNA sequence: TGTGCCAGCAGCCCCACAAAGACAGGGGACTATGGCTACACCTTC. Its translation: CASSPTKTGDYGYTF.

V and J are TRBV16 and TRBJ1-1; D remains unclear. CDR3 length: 15 residues. The germline V gene encodes CDR1 KGHSY and CDR2 FQNENV. V was shortened by 3 bases and J by 2 bases, with 13 bases between the two germline ends. In DNA, the CDR3 is TGTGCCAGCAGCCATTATATGGGGAGAAACACTGAAGCTTTCTTT. Its protein product is CASSHYMGRNTEAFF.

This clone was observed once. The chain is built from TRBV6-6 and TRBJ2-2; TRBD2 might be the D (5 bases). Trimming pared 4 bases from V and 6 bases from J, leaving 12 bases between. The CDR3 is made up of 14 amino acids. Germline CDR1 reads MNHNY; CDR2 reads SVGAGI (reference sequence). For the CDR3, the DNA is TGTGCCAGCAGTTCACTAGGATCTGCCGGGGAGCTGTTTTTT. Translated, it gives CASSSLGSAGELFF.